One sample yielded the 24 T cell receptor beta chains listed below, sequenced in a study of cytomegalovirus exposure and HLA in healthy donors. Produced via immunoSEQ multiplex PCR; TCRdb's table is partial and in-frame only. The data show approximately 150,000 clones, with around 87% seen just once and roughly 9.4% held by the top ten. The sequenced material came from PBMCs. These receptor sequences come from a man younger than 35 in good health and CMV-seropositive.

This clone was found once. J is TRBJ2-5 and V is TRBV14; a weak D match, TRBD1 (5 bases). This CDR3 is built from 12 residues. The germline V gene has CDR1 SGHDN and CDR2 FVKESK. Trimming cost V 5 bases and J 5 bases, with 9 bases left between them. CDR3 region: CASSWQGETQYF. CDR3 coding DNA: TGTGCCAGCAGCTGGCAGGGCGAGACCCAGTACTTC.

The V and J genes are TRBV7-6 and TRBJ2-1; D may be TRBD1 (5 bases). Germline assignment: CDR1 SGHVS and CDR2 FNYEAQ. This CDR3 region has 12 residues. V was trimmed by 4 bases and J by 10 bases, leaving 11 bases between them. CDR3 sequence: CASSYMGQEQFF. As DNA, the CDR3 is TGTGCCAGCAGCTATATGGGGCAGGAGCAGTTCTTC. Together with reference TRBV7-6 and TRBJ2-1, the CDR3 gives the full variable domain: GAGVSQSPRYKVTKRGQDVALRCDPISGHVSLYWYRQALGQGPEFLTYFNYEAQQDKSGLPNDRFSAERPEGSISTLTIQRTEQRDSAMYRCASSYMGQEQFFGPGTRLTVL.

The J gene is TRBJ1-1, the V gene TRBV15, with 8 nucleotides matching TRBD1. The V gene's germline CDR1 is LNHNV and CDR2 YYDKDF (reference sequence). There are 14 residues in the CDR3. V dropped 2 bases and J dropped 5; count of bases not matched to a gene: 4. DNA for the CDR3: TGTGCCACCAGCAGATCAGGGGGCCTGACTGAAGCTTTCTTT. It codes for CATSRSGGLTEAFF.

This clone was seen just once. The V gene is TRBV7-6, the J gene TRBJ2-7, with D possibly TRBD1 on 5 matching bases. Germline V gene data show CDR1 as SGHVS and CDR2 as FNYEAQ. The CDR3 sequence is 15 residues long. Deletions cut 4 bases from V and 5 bases from J, with 18 bases between. CDR3 DNA sequence: TGTGCCAGCAGCTCAGGACAAGGAGTGGAGCACGAGCAGTACTTC. Encoded protein: CASSSGQGVEHEQYF.

This chain links TRBV5-6 with TRBJ1-6; D is possibly TRBD1 (6 bases). Trimming cost V 0 bases and J 7 bases, with 8 bases left between them. Germline CDR1 SGHDT, CDR2 YYEEEE. CDR3 length equals 14 residues. The CDR3 region has the DNA TGTGCCAGCAGCTTGGACAGGGTGAATTCACCCCTCCACTTT. Protein sequence: CASSLDRVNSPLHF. Based on the CDR3 plus reference TRBV5-6 and TRBJ1-6, the full variable domain is DAGVTQSPTHLIKTRGQQVTLRCSPKSGHDTVSWYQQALGQGPQFIFQYYEEEERQRGNFPDRFSGHQFPNYSSELNVNALLLGDSALYLCASSLDRVNSPLHFGNGTRLTVT.

The chain has TRBV7-8 and TRBJ2-7; 8 nucleotides match TRBD1. The CDR3 has 17 amino acids. Germline CDR1 reads SGHVS; CDR2 reads FQNEAQ. Trimming removed 6 bases from V and 3 bases from J; junction bases left unmatched: 16. CDR3 in DNA: TGTGCCAGCAGACTTGGGGGTGTCCAGGGGGCGATCTACGAGCAGTACTTC. Translation gives CASRLGGVQGAIYEQYF.

The chain employs TRBV5-1 and TRBJ2-1; 15 bases agree with TRBD2. This CDR3 contains 18 residues. V shed 4 bases and J 1 base; nucleotides not matched to a gene: 6. CDR1 SGHRS and CDR2 YFSETQ come from the germline V gene. In nucleotides, the CDR3 is TGCGCCAGCAGCCCGATCGGACTAGCGGGAGGGTCCTACAATGAGCAGTTCTTC. Translating gives CASSPIGLAGGSYNEQFF.

V is TRBV6-1 and J is TRBJ1-2; TRBD1 aligns across 8 bases. Trimming took 4 bases from V and 4 from J; bases not matched to a gene: 8. CDR1 is MNHNS and CDR2 is SASEGT in the germline V gene. The length of the CDR3 is 15 residues. CDR3 loop: CASSGTGTGSYGYTF. The CDR3 coding sequence is TGTGCCAGCAGTGGGACAGGGACGGGGAGCTATGGCTACACCTTC.

CDR3 sequence: CASRQQRSGNTIYF. For the CDR3, the DNA is TGCGCCAGCAGGCAACAGCGCTCTGGAAACACCATATATTTT. This rearrangement joins TRBV4-1 to TRBJ1-3; D call uncertain. The CDR3 length is 14 residues. The V and J ends lost 6 bases and 0 bases respectively, with 9 bases between them. CDR1 is MGHRA and CDR2 is YSYEKL in the germline V gene.

This clone was seen only once. This chain links TRBV4-2 with TRBJ2-5; 16 bases match TRBD2. The CDR3 is 17 amino acids. Germline-derived CDR1 and CDR2 are LGHNA and YNFKEQ. V lost 4 bases, J lost 1 base, and 3 bases stayed unmatched. CDR3 sequence reads: CASSPGTSGGAQETQYF. The CDR3 DNA sequence: TGTGCCAGCAGCCCCGGGACTAGCGGGGGGGCCCAAGAGACCCAGTACTTC.

This clone appeared a single time. CDR3 in amino acids: CASAGTGNTGELFF. CDR3 in DNA: TGCGCCAGCGCCGGGACAGGGAACACCGGGGAGCTGTTTTTT. The chain links TRBV10-1 to TRBJ2-2, with 8 positions matching TRBD1. Trimming removed 8 bases from V and 1 base from J; junction bases left unmatched: 3. The CDR3 has 14 amino acids. CDR1 is WNHNN and CDR2 is SYGVQD in the germline V gene (reference sequence).

The V gene is TRBV19, the J gene TRBJ2-1; a possible D gene is TRBD2 (6 bases). The germline V gene encodes CDR1 LNHDA and CDR2 SQIVND (reference sequence). This CDR3 comprises 15 residues. Trimming left V 5 bases short and J 0 bases short, with 11 bases between. In DNA form, the CDR3 reads TGTGCCAGTAGTGCCGGGACTCTCTCCTACAATGAGCAGTTCTTC. Translating gives CASSAGTLSYNEQFF.

The J gene is TRBJ1-1, the V gene TRBV5-1; possible D gene TRBD1, 6 bases. Trimming left V 0 bases short and J 0 bases short, with 9 bases between. Germline-derived CDR1 and CDR2 are SGHRS and YFSETQ. The CDR3 runs 15 residues. The CDR3 sequence: CASSLARDMNTEAFF. For the CDR3, the DNA is TGCGCCAGCAGCTTGGCCAGGGACATGAACACTGAAGCTTTCTTT.

The chain has TRBV2 and TRBJ2-4, with D tentatively TRBD2 (7 bases). CDR1 is SNHLY and CDR2 is FYNNEI in the germline V gene. The CDR3 length is 18 residues. Between the trimmed V and J ends, which lost 6 bases and 0 bases, there was a span of 21 bases. CDR3 in amino acids: CASSPRGGAGLAKNIQYF. The CDR3 DNA sequence: TGTGCCAGCAGCCCTAGGGGGGGGGCCGGACTAGCCAAAAACATTCAGTACTTC.

V gene TRBV4-1 combines with J gene TRBJ1-1, with D hard to call. The germline V and J ends were trimmed by 0 bases and 0 bases, with 8 bases remaining between them. CDR3 size: 15 residues. Per germline, CDR1 MGHRA and CDR2 YSYEKL. The CDR3 region has the DNA TGCGCCAGCAGCCAAGAACAGAACATGAACACTGAAGCTTTCTTT. This encodes CASSQEQNMNTEAFF.

This clone turned up a few times. The V call is TRBV7-6, the J call TRBJ2-7, with TRBD1 matching over 8 bases. V trimming: 5 bases; J trimming: 4 bases; junction bases outside the gene matches: 4. The CDR3 runs 13 residues. Germline V CDR1 and CDR2: SGHVS, FNYEAQ. CDR3 nucleotide sequence: TGTGCCAGCAGCCCCGGGACAGGTTACGAGCAGTACTTC. This gives the protein CASSPGTGYEQYF.

The rearrangement uses TRBV27 and TRBJ2-1; 7 nucleotides line up with TRBD1. Germline values: CDR1 MNHEY, CDR2 SMNVEV (reference sequence). V lost 3 bases and J lost 9; bases outside the gene matches: 8. The CDR3 runs to 14 residues. CDR3 sequence: CASSLAGGSGEQFF. The CDR3 DNA follows: TGTGCCAGCAGTTTGGCAGGGGGAAGCGGTGAGCAGTTCTTC.

This chain connects TRBV2 to TRBJ1-2; 8 positions agree with TRBD1. In germline, CDR1 is SNHLY, CDR2 FYNNEI. The CDR3 length is 13 residues. Unmatched junction bases numbered 0, after V lost 6 bases and J lost 0 bases. CDR3 protein: CASRGQANYGYTF. CDR3 bases: TGTGCCAGCAGGGGACAGGCTAACTATGGCTACACCTTC.

The chain links TRBV9 to TRBJ2-7; TRBD1 aligns across 8 bases. The junction had 1 base not matched to a gene; V was cut back by 0 bases and J by 2 bases. Germline values: CDR1 SGDLS, CDR2 YYNGEE. The CDR3 is 14 amino acids. CDR3 nucleotide sequence: TGTGCCAGCAGCGTAGGGACAGGGCCCTACGAGCAGTACTTC. Its translation is CASSVGTGPYEQYF.

V usage is TRBV6-5 and J usage is TRBJ1-5; perhaps TRBD1 as D (6 bases). The CDR3 is 13 residues long. V lost 10 bases, J lost 9 bases, and 19 bases lay in between. Per the germline V gene, CDR1 is MNHEY and CDR2 is SVGAGI. CDR3 amino acids: CATAGQPFAPQHF. For the CDR3, the DNA is TGTGCCACCGCCGGACAGCCATTTGCGCCCCAGCATTTT.

CDR3 sequence (DNA): TGTGCCAGCAGCGAAGCAACCGGGACAACTTATGGCTACACCTTC. It is translated as CASSEATGTTYGYTF. J is TRBJ1-2 and V is TRBV5-5; perhaps TRBD1 as D (6 bases). The V and J ends lost 4 bases and 5 bases respectively, with 18 bases between them. This CDR3 spans 15 amino acids. From germline, CDR1 is SGHKS and CDR2 YYEKEE (reference sequence).

The chain carries TRBV29-1 and TRBJ2-2, with D possibly being TRBD1 (6 bases). V gave up 0 bases and J gave up 4 bases, with 12 bases separating them. This CDR3 has 15 amino acids. Per germline, CDR1 SQVTM and CDR2 ANQGSEA. The CDR3 sequence is CSVEDPQGTTGELFF. DNA for the CDR3: TGCAGCGTTGAAGATCCCCAGGGGACCACCGGGGAGCTGTTTTTT.

The gene calls are TRBV7-6 and TRBJ2-7; the D gene is possibly TRBD2 (6 bases). This CDR3 spans 16 amino acids. V shed 1 base and J shed 4 bases, with 17 bases lying between them. The germline V gene has CDR1 SGHVS and CDR2 FNYEAQ. This CDR3 reads CASSLGSAGSSYEQYF. The CDR3 nucleotides are TGTGCCAGCAGCTTAGGGTCGGCCGGGAGTTCGTACGAGCAGTACTTC.

The V gene is TRBV9, the J gene TRBJ2-3; the D is unclear. V shed 2 bases and J shed 0 bases, with 10 bases lying between them. This CDR3 is 15 amino acids long. Germline V gene data show CDR1 as SGDLS and CDR2 as YYNGEE. The CDR3 spells CASSVRASSTDTQYF. As DNA, the CDR3 is TGTGCCAGCAGCGTGCGCGCATCTAGCACAGATACGCAGTATTTT.